The clone carrying this T cell receptor (beta chain) was observed a single time. The data derive from a study of shared T cell receptors in the human thymus. Profiling relied on immunoSEQ multiplex PCR, and the TCRdb table lists in-frame clones only, not all of them. Here the sample spans about 380,000 clones, 95% being singletons. This receptor was identified in a human donor. The sample was thymocytes.

CDR3 in amino acids: CASRTPAGSAKNIQYF. DNA for the CDR3: TGTGCCAGTAGGACCCCAGCGGGGTCAGCCAAAAACATTCAGTACTTC. The J gene is TRBJ2-4, the V gene TRBV19; 7 nucleotides agree with TRBD2. The CDR3 covers 16 residues. The germline V gene has CDR1 LNHDA and CDR2 SQIVND (reference sequence). V was clipped by 6 bases and J by 0 bases; unmatched bases: 8.